The 9 T cell receptor beta chains presented below share a single source sample, sequenced in a study of blood T cell repertoires in COVID-19. Repertoires were generated with immunoSEQ multiplex PCR, while TCRdb's copy carries only in-frame clones and drops some. The data hold about 90,000 clones, with roughly 90% observed a single time. Sequencing was performed on peripheral blood. The origin of the receptors is a man aged 50-59 years with COVID-19, enrolled during active disease.

This chain links TRBV21-1 with TRBJ1-5. TRBV21-1 has pseudogene status. This CDR3 spans 17 amino acids. CDR3 residues: CASSNRRTGDVNQPQHF. DNA of the CDR3: TGTGCCAGCAGCAATCGTCGGACGGGGGATGTCAATCAGCCCCAGCATTTT.

The chain combines TRBV19 with TRBJ1-2; D perhaps matches TRBD1 (6 bases). V dropped 4 bases and J dropped 4 bases, with 10 bases sitting between them. Germline V gives CDR1 LNHDA, CDR2 SQIVND (reference sequence). The CDR3 is 13 amino acids. The CDR3 sequence: CASSRDTIYGYTF. For the CDR3, the DNA is TGTGCCAGTAGTAGGGACACCATCTATGGCTACACCTTC.

The chain couples TRBV5-1 to TRBJ2-5, with D unclear. This CDR3 spans 15 amino acids. CDR1 is SGHRS, CDR2 YFSETQ, per germline. V gave up 0 bases and J gave up 2 bases, with 11 bases separating them. CDR3 sequence reads: CASSLALQRQETQYF. The CDR3, as DNA: TGCGCCAGCAGCTTGGCCCTGCAGAGGCAAGAGACCCAGTACTTC.

The chain couples TRBV6-2 or TRBV6-3 to TRBJ1-5; 7 bases are shared with TRBD1. Germline V gene sequence: CDR1 MNHEY, CDR2 SVGEGT. The V segment lost 0 bases and the J segment 3 bases; nucleotides outside the gene matches: 5. The CDR3 extends over 16 amino acids. CDR3 sequence reads: CASSYSTGRNNQPQHF. The CDR3 DNA reads TGTGCCAGCAGTTACTCGACAGGGCGGAACAATCAGCCCCAGCATTTT.

This sequence joins TRBV7-8 and TRBJ2-4; 9 bases are a match to TRBD2. The germline gives CDR1 SGHVS, CDR2 FQNEAQ. Trimming cost V 5 bases and J 6 bases; bases outside gene matches: 11. This CDR3 contains 16 residues. Written as DNA, the CDR3 is TGTGCCAGCAGCGAGACACCGGGACTAGCTGTAAACATTCAGTACTTC. It codes for CASSETPGLAVNIQYF.

V and J are TRBV25-1 and TRBJ2-1, with TRBD1 identical over 10 bases. Germline loops: CDR1 MGHDK, CDR2 SYGVNS. V lost 4 bases and J lost 0; bases outside the gene matches: 9. The CDR3 loop spans 18 amino acids. Here the CDR3 reads CASSAGTGAQSSYNEQFF. In DNA form, the CDR3 reads TGTGCCAGCAGTGCTGGGACAGGGGCGCAGAGCTCCTACAATGAGCAGTTCTTC.

The chain recombines TRBV4-1 with TRBJ2-5, with D perhaps matching TRBD2 (6 bases). The CDR3 is 15 amino acids. The V gene lost 0 bases and the J gene lost 2 bases, with 10 bases spanning the gap. Germline V gene lookup returns CDR1 MGHRA and CDR2 YSYEKL. CDR3 amino acids: CASSQDVAVQETQYF. In DNA form, the CDR3 reads TGCGCCAGCAGCCAAGATGTAGCGGTTCAAGAGACCCAGTACTTC.

The chain uses TRBV2 and TRBJ2-5; 10 positions match TRBD1. The CDR3 consists of 14 residues. The germline gives CDR1 SNHLY, CDR2 FYNNEI. The J segment lost 3 bases and the V segment lost 3 bases, leaving 1 base of the junction unmatched. The CDR3 loop is CASSDGTGEETQYF. CDR3 DNA sequence: TGTGCCAGCAGTGATGGGACAGGGGAAGAGACCCAGTACTTC.

This clone was seen once. This chain connects TRBV7-3 to TRBJ1-1; D possibly corresponds to TRBD1 (5 bases). The CDR3 runs 14 residues. The V gene's germline CDR1 is SGHTA and CDR2 FQGTGA. Trimming cost V 0 bases and J 1 base, with 6 bases left between them. The chain's CDR3 is CASSLTGRNTEAFF. The DNA for the CDR3 is TGTGCCAGCAGCTTAACGGGGCGGAACACTGAAGCTTTCTTT.